The source of this T cell receptor (beta chain) is a study of regulatory T cells in long-lasting Graves disease. Study results and limitations: Fewer public clonotypes were shared by new patients (approximately 1,000) than by persistent patients (around 2,800).

The time point is: newly diagnosed GD, antithyroid drugs for less than 3 months. From RNA extracted from PBMCs, the TCR library was made. Patients were enrolled at an endocrinology department in Xi'an, China. This clonotype came up a few times. What it binds is unknown. To make TCR beta libraries, researchers used iRepertoire HTBI primers and Arm-PCR of CDR3 regions. TCRdb called the multiplex PCR reads again in MiXCR, with one record for every CDR3 protein. The repertoire holds roughly 500,000 distinct CDR3 sequences, with about 12% as singletons. This sample also appeared in a second study, on T cells in Graves' hyperthyroidism and ophthalmopathy.

The origin of this receptor is a woman aged 25 to 39 with Graves disease. The material was peripheral blood mononuclear cells (PBMCs), obtained at new diagnosis, from a patient treated with antithyroid drugs.

The CDR3 DNA is TGTGCCAGCTCACCAGCCCCCCCAGGGTCTGGGGCCAACGTCCTGACTTTC. Encoded protein: CASSPAPPGSGANVLTF. The chain combines TRBV18 with TRBJ2-6; a weak D match, TRBD1 (5 bases). The V end was cut by 2 bases, the J end by 1 base, with 12 bases between. CDR1 and CDR2 (germline): KGHSH, LQKENI. The CDR3 runs 17 residues. Variable domain in full (rest from reference TRBV18 and TRBJ2-6): NAGVMQNPRHLVRRRGQEARLRCSPMKGHSHVYWYRQLPEEGLKFMVYLQKENIIDESGMPKERFSAEFPKEGPSILRIQQVVRGDSAAYFCASSPAPPGSGANVLTFGAGSRLTVL.